These T cell receptor beta chains were read from a single sample in a study of long-term antiretroviral therapy in people with HIV. Some clones are missing from TCRdb's copy, which holds only in-frame ones; the method was immunoSEQ multiplex PCR. Of 25,000 to 30,000 clones in the sample, approximately 86% were seen once. This sample comprised unsorted PBMCs, obtained 2.6 to 2.8 years after starting antiretroviral therapy. These receptors all stem from a man between 40 and 49 years old with HIV. CDR3s include the opening cysteine and the closing phenylalanine or tryptophan. The D gene is left open where the match is weak. Clone size appears in some rows only: once, few, many, or a class for an expanded clone.

size,V,J,D,DNA,CDR3
-,TRBV18,TRBJ1-5,-,TGTGCCAGCTGTCAGGGTTTGGCCGATCAGCCCCAGCATTTT,CASCQGLADQPQHF
-,TRBV29-1,TRBJ1-2,-,TGCAGCGTTGAGGTCCTAGCGGGGAATGGCTACACCTTC,CSVEVLAGNGYTF
-,TRBV14,TRBJ2-1,TRBD2,TGTGCCAGCAGCCAAGTGTCTAGCGGGAGGAGTGAGCAGTTCTTC,CASSQVSSGRSEQFF
-,TRBV19,TRBJ1-4,-,TGTGCCAGTAGTATCCGACATGGTGATGAAAAACTGTTTTTT,CASSIRHGDEKLFF
-,TRBV7-2,TRBJ2-7,-,TGTGCCAGCAGCCAACAACCCTCAGAGCAGTACTTC,CASSQQPSEQYF
-,TRBV9,TRBJ1-2,-,TGTGCCAGCAGCAACGAGGGAGAGAACTATGGCTACACCTTC,CASSNEGENYGYTF
-,TRBV5-6,TRBJ1-3,-,TGTGCCAGCAGCTCCCTCACGGTCTCTGGAAACACCATATATTTT,CASSSLTVSGNTIYF
-,TRBV29-1,TRBJ2-7,-,TGCAGCGCCTCTGGACATCAGCAGGGCGAGCAGTACTTC,CSASGHQQGEQYF
-,TRBV5-4,TRBJ2-7,-,TGTGCCAGCAGCTTGAAAGGGGCGACCTACGAGCAGTACTTC,CASSLKGATYEQYF
few,TRBV4-2,TRBJ2-3,TRBD2,TGTGCCAGCAGCCAAGATAGGACTAGCGGGAGGGTTGGGAGTCCTGGAGATACGCAGTATTTT,CASSQDRTSGRVGSPGDTQYF
-,TRBV5-4,TRBJ1-1,-,TGTGCCAGCAGCTTGGCGATGGAGAACACTGAAGCTTTCTTT,CASSLAMENTEAFF
-,TRBV5-8,TRBJ1-1,-,TGTGCCAGCAGCTTGGCCCCGGGAACTGAAGCTTTCTTT,CASSLAPGTEAFF